This T cell receptor beta chain is drawn from a study of blood T cell repertoires in COVID-19 (dated by TCRdb to about 2020). The study in broad terms: Collaborator samples came from the United States, Italy and Spain and covered acute and convalescent phases of COVID-19. The dataset comprised deeply sampled blood TCRbeta repertoires from subjects exposed to, actively infected with, or recovered from COVID-19. The repertoires were made available in a free public database intended to serve as a resource for research on the immune response to SARS-CoV-2. The samples were drawn from the first 160 participants of the ongoing ImmuneRACE study and from 1,254 subjects provided by 6 global collaborators. Where available, HLA class I and class II types were obtained from metadata supplied by the sample provider rather than from assay-based typing. Sample metadata almost always included a de-identified subject ID, COVID-19 status, age in years and sex. The material from the prospective study consisted of cDNA or gDNA derived from T cells, B-cell-depleted T cells, or PBMCs.

The paper's findings and limits, for the study overall: How much clinical and demographic metadata was included differed by source and by participant, and the metadata was provided uncurated.

Notes on this clone: Its recognized antigen is unknown. No base quality values were provided; no much bigger clone lies one nucleotide off.

Sequences SGHTA (CDR1) and FQGNSA (CDR2) are obtained from the germline V gene. Relative to germline, V is 5 bases shorter and J is 3 bases shorter, with 11 bases between their ends. The CDR3 numbers 13 residues from cysteine through phenylalanine. The kept DNA is CDR3 alone, 39 bases in frame from the first base. Each collaborating institution followed its own protocols to collect whole blood in K2EDTA tubes. For TCRbeta analysis, collaborators shipped samples as frozen whole blood, isolated PBMCs, or DNA extracted from either of those sample types. TCRbeta CDR3 regions were amplified from genomic DNA using the immunoSEQ Assay, a bias-controlled multiplex PCR. In the paper's pipeline: Within the assay, amplification of reference gene primers was used to estimate how many nucleated cells each sample contained. To quantify the absolute abundance of each unique TCRbeta CDR3 rearrangement, sequence reads were collapsed and filtered. For each sample, productive Simpson clonality was calculated by taking the square root of Simpson's diversity index across productive rearrangements. The clones in this table, taken by TCRdb from immuneACCESS, are in-frame only. Not every clone is retained; where verified, under half of the shortfall comes from an unresolved V gene, and the cause of the rest is unknown. V and J calls and clone size come straight from that table; D and trimming were deduced from the DNA. The sample table holds about 220,000 clones, of which under 90% were seen once. The biggest ten clones account for about 3.8% of the sample.

The sequenced sample was peripheral blood. The sequence is built from TRBV7-2 and TRBJ2-7, and possibly TRBD2, on 7 matching bases. The source is a woman aged 80 or older with acute or convalescent COVID-19. The CDR3 protein sequence reads: CASSQRGGYEQYF. The DNA sequence is given as TGTGCCAGCAGCCAGAGGGGGGGCTACGAGCAGTACTTC.